These 7 T cell receptor beta chains were sequenced from one sample in a study of beta chain features in type 1 diabetes listed by TCRdb under 2018. On the study overall, not on this receptor specifically: A moderate but significant shortening of TCRB CDR3 length was observed in type 1 diabetes patients in all four CD4+ subsets.

These receptors' antigens are unknown. Library creation used the immunoSEQ multiplex PCR assay. The entire isolated RNA was reverse transcribed using the High Capacity cDNA Reverse Transcription Kit, and thus expressed TCRB transcripts were sequenced. TCRdb limited this immuneACCESS table to in-frame rearrangements with V and J called. A share of clones is missing; checked studies link under half to unresolved V genes, and the rest is unexplained. The sample table records 250,000 to 300,000 clones; 14% of these occur just once. The biggest ten clones account for over 0.015% of the sample. Sequenced: naive CD4+ T cells from blood. In light of the paper, this sample's cell subset or site label describes: true naive CD4+ T cells. The receptor source for this set is a man younger than 40 with type 1 diabetes.

This clone was picked up one time. The chain combines TRBV27 with TRBJ1-2; possible D gene TRBD1, 6 bases. Trimming stripped 5 bases from V and 9 bases from J, with 25 bases between. Looked up from germline, CDR1 is MNHEY and CDR2 is SMNVEV (reference sequence). The CDR3 contains 16 residues. CDR3 amino acids: CASSPLQGRDLFRYTF. Written as DNA, the CDR3 is TGTGCCAGCAGTCCTCTACAGGGCAGGGATCTATTTCGCTACACCTTC.

The chain couples TRBV5-4 to TRBJ2-2, with 12 bases lining up with TRBD1. Looked up from germline, CDR1 is SGHNT and CDR2 is YYREEE (reference sequence). With 5 bases clipped from V and 7 bases from J, the junction kept 9 bases outside the gene matches. This CDR3 spans 16 amino acids. CDR3 DNA sequence: TGTGCCAGCAGGCCGGGACAGGGGGCGCCAAGCGGGGAGCTGTTTTTT. Its translation is CASRPGQGAPSGELFF.

The rearrangement links TRBV28 to TRBJ2-7; 9 bases line up with TRBD2. The germline gives CDR1 MDHEN, CDR2 SYDVKM. This CDR3 comprises 16 residues. V shed 4 bases, J shed 3 bases, and the junction held 10 bases outside the gene matches. This chain's CDR3 is CASSSSGDRASYEQYF. Written as DNA, the CDR3 is TGTGCCAGCAGTTCTAGCGGGGACAGAGCTAGCTACGAGCAGTACTTC.

This clone has only a few counts. This sequence joins TRBV7-3 and TRBJ2-1; maybe TRBD2 (5 bases). Germline CDR1 and CDR2: SGHTA and FQGTGA. Trimming removed 5 bases from V and 9 bases from J, with 20 bases in between. The length of the CDR3 is 15 residues. The CDR3 sequence is CASSPGSWYAGEQFF. The CDR3 coding sequence is TGTGCCAGCAGCCCCGGATCCTGGTACGCGGGTGAGCAGTTCTTC.

The DNA for the CDR3 is TGTGCCAGCAGCTCTCGGGGATTGCGGGCTGAAGCTTTCTTT. Translating it yields CASSSRGLRAEAFF. J is TRBJ1-1 and V is TRBV7-9; no reliable D call. Germline lookup yields CDR1 SEHNR and CDR2 FQNEAQ (reference sequence). The CDR3 runs 14 residues. Trimming took off 4 bases at V and 6 bases at J, with 15 bases between the two ends.

A single count supports this clone. The chain uses TRBV6-5 and TRBJ1-2, with 7 bases identical to TRBD1. The length of the CDR3 is 13 residues. V lost 8 bases and J lost 11; bases outside the gene matches: 14. CDR1 is MNHEY, CDR2 SVGAGI, per germline. This CDR3 is CASLAGRDRCYTF. The CDR3, as DNA: TGTGCCAGCCTTGCAGGTCGGGACAGATGTTACACCTTC.

The chain's CDR3 is CASSQQLNTEAFF. CDR3 sequence (DNA): TGCGCCAGCAGCCAACAGTTGAACACTGAAGCTTTCTTT. This chain links TRBV4-3 with TRBJ1-1; D not resolved. V was pared by 2 bases and J by 0 bases, with 4 bases between. CDR1 and CDR2 (germline): LGHNA, YSLEER. The CDR3 sequence is 13 residues long.